A single sample is the source of the 27 T cell receptor beta chains below, sequenced in a study of T-cell reconstitution after alpha-beta-depleted transplantation in children (dated by TCRdb to the mid-2010s). Library preparation was by PCR. The sample was run on an Illumina HiSeq 2500. TCR library preparation used molecular barcoding, with unique molecular identifiers applied to normalize quantification of the TCRbeta repertoire. Through fastp at Q25 and MiXCR, TCRdb rebuilt clones from the public reads, retaining in-frame beta chains. Records with the same CDR3 protein are collapsed into one entry carrying the most frequent genes and DNA. The sample contains 150,000 to 200,000 distinct CDR3 sequences, approximately 10% of them found a single time. Together, the top ten hold 13% of the sample. The treatment or condition label corresponds to: allogeneic hematopoietic cell transplantation with graft depleted of TCRalphabeta T cells and CD19 B cells.

The material was PBMCs, obtained before TCRalphabeta/CD19-depleted stem cell transplant. Source of these receptors: a boy aged 2 to 10 with acute myeloid leukemia, due to receive a stem cell transplant.

This clonotype was counted at least ten times. The gene calls are TRBV10-3 and TRBJ2-4, with D perhaps TRBD1 or TRBD2 (5 bases each). Trimming left V 2 bases short and J 0 bases short, with 11 bases between. The V gene's germline CDR1 is ENHRY and CDR2 SYGVKD. The CDR3 is 16 amino acids. CDR3 coding DNA: TGTGCCATCAGTGAGAGGGGAGAGGGAGCCAAAAACATTCAGTACTTC. This gives the protein CAISERGEGAKNIQYF.

At least ten counts were recorded for this clonotype. CDR3 in amino acids: CASSPLIPNRSEAFF. The CDR3 bases are TGTGCCAGCTCACCTTTAATACCTAATCGGAGTGAAGCTTTCTTT. The V call is TRBV18, the J call TRBJ1-1; no reliable D call. This CDR3 is built from 15 residues. The germline V gene has CDR1 KGHSH and CDR2 LQKENI. V lost 3 bases, J lost 7 bases, and 18 bases lay in between. Full variable domain (remainder filled in from reference TRBV18 and TRBJ1-1): NAGVMQNPRHLVRRRGQEARLRCSPMKGHSHVYWYRQLPEEGLKFMVYLQKENIIDESGMPKERFSAEFPKEGPSILRIQQVVRGDSAAYFCASSPLIPNRSEAFFGQGTRLTVV.

This clonotype was found many times. The rearrangement links TRBV28 to TRBJ2-1; the match to TRBD1 covers 8 bases. There are 15 residues in the CDR3. With V trimmed by 5 bases and J by 0 bases, 3 bases remained unmatched. Germline V gene lookup returns CDR1 MDHEN and CDR2 SYDVKM. The CDR3 spells CASSRTGGSYNEQFF. CDR3 nucleotide sequence: TGTGCCAGCAGTCGAACAGGGGGCTCCTACAATGAGCAGTTCTTC.

This clonotype showed up many times. The chain links TRBV7-2 to TRBJ2-1; D gene uncertain. CDR1 and CDR2 (germline): SGHTA, FQGNSA. This CDR3 has 11 amino acids. V shed 7 bases and J shed 5 bases, with 6 bases lying between them. This chain's CDR3 is CASTLDNEQFF. The CDR3 DNA is TGTGCCAGCACCTTGGACAATGAGCAGTTCTTC.

This clonotype came up many times. CDR3 residues: CASSYNAGEGNTEAFF. As DNA, the CDR3 is TGTGCCAGCAGTTACAATGCCGGGGAGGGGAACACTGAAGCTTTCTTT. The chain links TRBV6-5 to TRBJ1-1; D is unclear. The germline CDR1 and CDR2 sequences are MNHEY and SVGAGI. V lost 2 bases and J lost 1, with 14 bases in between. The length of the CDR3 is 16 residues.

This clonotype was counted ten times or more. The rearrangement uses TRBV6-1 and TRBJ1-5; D gene unclear. Germline values: CDR1 MNHNS, CDR2 SASEGT. Between the trimmed V and J ends, which lost 3 bases and 6 bases, there was a span of 12 bases. This CDR3 is 14 amino acids long. CDR3 DNA: TGTGCCAGCAGTGACCCAACGGGTTTTCAGCCCCAGCATTTT. It codes for CASSDPTGFQPQHF.

This clonotype was detected many times. The chain employs TRBV10-3 and TRBJ2-7; 7 bases align to TRBD1. CDR3 size: 16 residues. CDR1 ENHRY and CDR2 SYGVKD come from the germline V gene. V shed 8 bases and J 3 bases; nucleotides not matched to a gene: 16. The CDR3 DNA follows: TGTGCCATCGGCGATCTAAGGGGGACAGCCTTCTACGAGCAGTACTTC. Its protein product is CAIGDLRGTAFYEQYF.

This clonotype was seen ten or more times. The chain is built from TRBV20-1 and TRBJ2-7; TRBD2 matches at 8 bases. With 0 bases clipped from V and 3 bases from J, the junction kept 4 bases outside the gene matches. The germline V gene has CDR1 DFQATT and CDR2 SNEGSKA (reference sequence). This CDR3 contains 14 residues. Written as DNA, the CDR3 is TGCAGTGCTAGAGATGGTAGCGGGATCTACGAGCAGTACTTC. Encoded protein: CSARDGSGIYEQYF.

V gene TRBV7-3 combines with J gene TRBJ2-3; 7 bases match TRBD2. Germline V gene sequence: CDR1 SGHTA, CDR2 FQGTGA. The CDR3 has 14 residues. J gave up 3 bases and V 6 bases, and 6 bases lay outside the gene matches. The chain's CDR3 is CASSSGLTTDTQYF. CDR3 in DNA: TGTGCCAGCAGTTCGGGACTAACGACAGATACGCAGTATTTT.

This clonotype occurred many times. The chain links TRBV28 to TRBJ1-1; possible D gene TRBD1, 6 bases. Germline V CDR1 and CDR2: MDHEN, SYDVKM. The CDR3 is made up of 15 amino acids. V gave up 7 bases and J gave up 0 bases, with 15 bases separating them. The CDR3 sequence is CASNHRDNMNTEAFF. For the CDR3, the DNA is TGTGCCAGCAACCACCGGGACAACATGAACACTGAAGCTTTCTTT.

This clonotype has at least ten counts. The rearrangement links TRBV20-1 to TRBJ1-2; D is undetermined. This CDR3 region has 14 residues. Per germline, CDR1 DFQATT and CDR2 SNEGSKA (reference sequence). The V end lost 0 bases, the J end lost 1 base, and 9 bases lay between the germline ends. CDR3 in amino acids: CSARDPPVNYGYTF. The DNA for the CDR3 is TGCAGTGCTAGAGATCCCCCAGTTAACTATGGCTACACCTTC.

This clonotype was detected many times. This chain links TRBV30 with TRBJ1-2; D unresolved. The CDR3 has 11 residues. Between the trimmed V and J ends, which lost 5 bases and 8 bases, there was a span of 12 bases. Per germline, CDR1 GTSNPN and CDR2 SVGIG (reference sequence). CDR3 bases: TGTGCCTGGGGTGACACACGAGGCTACACCTTC. Translation gives CAWGDTRGYTF.

This clonotype appeared many times. The J gene is TRBJ2-5, the V gene TRBV24-1; D remains ambiguous. The V end was cut by 0 bases, the J end by 5 bases, with 6 bases between. Germline-derived CDR1 and CDR2 are KGHDR and SFDVKD. This CDR3 comprises 13 residues. CDR3 sequence reads: CATSDLGTETQYF. Written as DNA, the CDR3 is TGTGCCACCAGTGATTTGGGAACCGAGACCCAGTACTTC.

This clonotype was detected many times. One junction end disagrees with the germline gene, perhaps due to a read error. The chain uses TRBV19 and TRBJ2-3; D ambiguous. Germline-derived CDR1 and CDR2 are LNHDA and SQIVND (reference sequence). This CDR3 has 13 amino acids. The CDR3, as DNA: TGTGCCACTAGTAATTGGGCCGAAGATACGCAGTATTTT. Translation gives CATSNWAEDTQYF.

This clonotype occurred many times. V is TRBV15 and J is TRBJ2-4, with D possibly being TRBD2 (5 bases). CDR3 size: 15 residues. CDR1 and CDR2 (germline): LNHNV, YYDKDF (reference sequence). Trimming took 0 bases from V and 3 from J, leaving 9 bases between them. The CDR3 region is CATSRDPGNKNIQYF. CDR3 sequence (DNA): TGTGCCACCAGCAGAGATCCCGGGAACAAAAACATTCAGTACTTC.

This clonotype has ten or more counts. This rearrangement joins TRBV5-1 to TRBJ2-5, with TRBD2 identical over 8 bases. The CDR3 runs to 15 residues. CDR1 is SGHRS and CDR2 is YFSETQ in the germline V gene. J was trimmed by 5 bases and V by 4 bases; bases with no gene match: 10. CDR3 coding DNA: TGCGCCAGCAGCCTGAAGACTAGCGTAGGCGAGACCCAGTACTTC. Translated: CASSLKTSVGETQYF.

This clonotype was found many times. The chain employs TRBV20-1 and TRBJ2-1; D is undetermined. V dropped 1 base and J dropped 3 bases, with 13 bases sitting between them. Germline loops: CDR1 DFQATT, CDR2 SNEGSKA (reference sequence). This CDR3 has 15 amino acids. CDR3 amino acids: CSARAVQSFYNEQFF. CDR3 DNA: TGCAGTGCTAGAGCCGTCCAATCCTTCTACAATGAGCAGTTCTTC.

This clonotype was detected ten times or more. The chain recombines TRBV28 with TRBJ2-7; 7 bases line up with TRBD1. The ends lost 7 bases at V and 3 bases at J; junction bases unmatched: 9. Germline values: CDR1 MDHEN, CDR2 SYDVKM. This CDR3 is 14 amino acids long. CDR3 DNA sequence: TGTGCCAGCAATAGAGGGGGCACTCTCTACGAGCAGTACTTC. Protein sequence: CASNRGGTLYEQYF.

At least ten counts were recorded for this clonotype. V is TRBV28 and J is TRBJ2-1, with TRBD1 matching 9 bases. CDR1 and CDR2 from the germline V gene are MDHEN and SYDVKM. The CDR3 loop spans 15 amino acids. The J segment lost 6 bases and the V segment lost 6 bases, leaving 9 bases of the junction unmatched. The chain's CDR3 is CASRLVRDRVNEQFF. The CDR3 DNA follows: TGTGCCAGCAGATTAGTCCGGGACAGGGTCAATGAGCAGTTCTTC.

A remark on this clonotype: A much larger clone lies one base from this, so it may be a read error. The gene calls are TRBV6-5 and TRBJ2-2; a weak D match, TRBD1 (5 bases). The CDR3 consists of 14 residues. The germline gives CDR1 MNHEY, CDR2 SVGAGI. The CDR3 region has the DNA TGTGCCGGCAGTTACTCCCTTGCAGGGGGGGAGCTGTTTTTT. This gives the protein CAGSYSLAGGELFF.

This clonotype was recorded at least ten times. The J gene is TRBJ1-5, the V gene TRBV6-1; 11 bases match TRBD1. V lost 0 bases and J lost 5; bases outside the gene matches: 6. The CDR3 runs 17 residues. Per the germline V gene, CDR1 is MNHNS and CDR2 is SASEGT. The CDR3 sequence: CASSEAPGQGVDQPQHF. CDR3 nucleotides: TGTGCCAGCAGTGAAGCCCCGGGACAGGGGGTGGATCAGCCCCAGCATTTT.

This clonotype was picked up many times. The rearrangement joins TRBV7-2 to TRBJ2-7; TRBD2 agrees at 10 bases. Per germline, CDR1 SGHTA and CDR2 FQGNSA. The CDR3 loop spans 15 amino acids. V shed 0 bases and J 3 bases; nucleotides not matched to a gene: 2. CDR3 amino acids: CASSLATSGRYEQYF. In DNA, the CDR3 is TGTGCCAGCAGCTTAGCGACTAGCGGGCGCTACGAGCAGTACTTC.

This clonotype was observed at least ten times. V gene TRBV7-3 combines with J gene TRBJ2-5, with 7 nucleotides matching TRBD1. CDR1 and CDR2 (germline): SGHTA, FQGTGA. V lost 5 bases to trimming and J lost 2 bases; unmatched junction nucleotides: 8. The CDR3 sequence is 15 residues long. As DNA, the CDR3 is TGTGCCAGCAGCCAAGGACAGGCCGCTCAAGAGACCCAGTACTTC. This codes for CASSQGQAAQETQYF. Full variable domain (rest looked up from reference TRBV7-3 and TRBJ2-5): GAGVSQTPSNKVTEKGKYVELRCDPISGHTALYWYRQSLGQGPEFLIYFQGTGAADDSGLPNDRFFAVRPEGSVSTLKIQRTERGDSAVYLCASSQGQAAQETQYFGPGTRLLVL.

The table lists this clonotype with many counts. J is TRBJ2-2 and V is TRBV7-9; the D gene is possibly TRBD1 (6 bases). CDR1 is SEHNR and CDR2 is FQNEAQ in the germline V gene (reference sequence). The CDR3 has 15 amino acids. Trimming removed 3 bases from V and 3 bases from J, with 11 bases in between. In DNA form, the CDR3 reads TGTGCCAGCAGCTTTGGACAGCTGGACACCGGGGAGCTGTTTTTT. Amino acids: CASSFGQLDTGELFF.

Concerning this clonotype: A read error may explain this, as a much larger clone is one base away. The chain uses TRBV6-5 and TRBJ2-3; D possibly uses TRBD1 or TRBD2 (5 bases each). Germline CDR1 MNHEY, CDR2 SVGAGI. The CDR3 runs 15 residues. The DNA of the CDR3 is TGTGCCATCAGTTGGGACCCGACTAGCACAGATACGCAGTATTTT. Its translation: CAISWDPTSTDTQYF.

V is TRBV27 and J is TRBJ2-1; no clear D gene. Between the trimmed V and J ends, which lost 3 bases and 6 bases, there was a span of 12 bases. CDR3 length: 14 amino acids. Germline V gene sequence: CDR1 MNHEY, CDR2 SMNVEV (reference sequence). This CDR3 reads CASSFGTQGNEQFF. The CDR3 DNA follows: TGTGCCAGCAGTTTCGGAACCCAAGGCAATGAGCAGTTCTTC.

This clonotype has just a few counts. The J gene is TRBJ2-1, the V gene TRBV6-2 or TRBV6-3; TRBD2 aligns across 7 bases. From germline, CDR1 is MNHEY and CDR2 SVGEGT. CDR3 length equals 14 residues. V was pared by 8 bases and J by 10 bases, with 14 bases of the junction left unmatched. CDR3 sequence (DNA): TGTGCCAGCGGAGGCGGGGGTATTCCAGGAGAGCAGTTCTTC. Translating it yields CASGGGGIPGEQFF.